The clone carrying this TCR beta chain was counted between two and nine times. This record belongs to a study of blood T cell repertoires in COVID-19. The germline V and J ends were trimmed by 3 bases and 13 bases, with 12 bases remaining between them. The CDR3 runs to 11 residues. Germline lookup yields CDR1 LNHDA and CDR2 SQIVND (reference sequence). Profiled with immunoSEQ multiplex PCR; TCRdb holds only in-frame clones, not every one. The table records 150,000 to 200,000 clones, around nine tenths of them present only once. The TCR originated in a man aged 60 to 75 with COVID-19, enrolled during active disease. This chain links TRBV19 with TRBJ1-2; the D gene is possibly TRBD1 (6 bases). The sample consisted of peripheral blood. As DNA, the CDR3 is TGTGCCAGTAGTATGACAGGCGACCGCACCTTC. This encodes CASSMTGDRTF.